The T cell receptor (beta chain) described here comes from a study of blood T cells in healthy people across ages. A second PCR of roughly 7 to 11 cycles used a sample-barcoded 5' primer and a J-beta primer mix. Each cDNA molecule received a tag from a template-switch adaptor that had 12 random nucleotides. MiXCR was run by TCRdb on the 5' RACE reads, yielding one entry per CDR3 protein. The data show 1,100,000 or so distinct CDR3 sequences, 35% to 55% seen once. Germline-derived CDR1 and CDR2 are SEHNR and FQNEAQ (reference sequence). CDR3 length: 14 amino acids. With 3 bases removed from V and 2 bases from J, the gap between germline ends came to 10 bases. Notes on this clonotype: The antigen remains unidentified.

The study, taken as a whole, reports: The lack of PBMC sorting stopped any conclusive naive versus antigen-experienced comparison. Among T cells, TCR beta diversity per million cells dropped roughly linearly as age rose. The study found more naive CD4+ cells and higher diversity in long-lived than aged donors.

The chain links TRBV7-9 to TRBJ1-2; D is undetermined. The clonotype originates from a woman in her sixties in good health. Sequencing was carried out using blood. CDR3 residues: CASSLATLNYGYTF. The CDR3 DNA follows: TGTGCCAGCAGCTTGGCGACTCTGAACTATGGCTACACCTTC.